Included here is one T cell receptor (beta chain) sequence, with context. The data were produced by immunoSEQ multiplex PCR, yet TCRdb's version contains in-frame clones alone and is incomplete. The sample includes 70,000 to 75,000 clones, approximately 90% of them seen just once. The data originate from a study of OX40 agonist ivuxolimab in advanced cancers. Background on the study: Dose-escalation subjects each had hepatocellular carcinoma, melanoma, renal cell or head and neck cancer.

Germline V gene data show CDR1 as SEHNR and CDR2 as FQNEAQ (reference sequence). CDR3 length: 17 amino acids. With V trimmed by 5 bases and J by 1 base, 12 bases remained unmatched. This material consisted of CD4+ or CD8+ T cells sorted from blood, taken in a trial of the OX40 agonist ivuxolimab. J is TRBJ2-3 and V is TRBV7-9; 7 nucleotides line up with TRBD2. The receptor was derived from an adult with an advanced solid tumor such as melanoma, head and neck, liver or kidney cancer. The CDR3 coding sequence is TGTGCCAGCAGCCTGACCTCCGCGGGAGCGGGCACAGATACGCAGTATTTT. Translation: CASSLTSAGAGTDTQYF.